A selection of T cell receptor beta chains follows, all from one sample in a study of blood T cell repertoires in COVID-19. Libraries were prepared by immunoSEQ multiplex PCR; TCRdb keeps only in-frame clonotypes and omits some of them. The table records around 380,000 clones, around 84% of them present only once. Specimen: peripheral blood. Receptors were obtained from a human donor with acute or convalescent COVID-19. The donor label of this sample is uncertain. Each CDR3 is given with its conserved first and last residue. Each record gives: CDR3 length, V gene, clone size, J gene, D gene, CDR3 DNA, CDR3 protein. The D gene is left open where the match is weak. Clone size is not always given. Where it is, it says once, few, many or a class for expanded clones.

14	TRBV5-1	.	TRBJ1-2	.	TGCGCCAGCAGCTGGGGGACAACTAACTATGGCTACACCTTC	CASSWGTTNYGYTF
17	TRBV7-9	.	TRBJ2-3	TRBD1	TGTGCCAGCAGCCAGGGACAGGGACCCTCTAGCACAGATACGCAGTATTTT	CASSQGQGPSSTDTQYF
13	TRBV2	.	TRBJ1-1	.	TGTGCCAGCAAGAATAGTTTGAACACTGAAGCTTTCTTT	CASKNSLNTEAFF
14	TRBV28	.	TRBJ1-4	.	TGTGCCAGCAGTTTTCGGGGGATTAATGAAAAACTGTTTTTT	CASSFRGINEKLFF
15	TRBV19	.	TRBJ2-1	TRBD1	TGTGCCAGTAGTATAGGGACAGGGGTTGCCAATGAGCAGTTCTTC	CASSIGTGVANEQFF
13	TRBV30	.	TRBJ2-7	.	TGTGCCTGGTCCTCGGGAACTTCCTACGAGCAGTACTTC	CAWSSGTSYEQYF
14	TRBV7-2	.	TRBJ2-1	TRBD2	TGTGCCACCGCCTATAGCGGGGGGGCCACTGAGCAGTTCTTC	CATAYSGGATEQFF
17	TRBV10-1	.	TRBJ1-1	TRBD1	TGCGCCAGCAGTGAGCCCGGGACAGGGGGCTCTCATCAGGGAGCTTTCTTT	CASSEPGTGGSHQGAFF
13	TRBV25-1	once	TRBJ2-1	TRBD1	TGTGCCAGCCTAGGACAGGGTTTAAATGAGCAGTTCTTC	CASLGQGLNEQFF
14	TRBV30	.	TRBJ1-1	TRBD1	TGTGCCTGGAGAAGACAGGGCATGAACACTGAAGCTTTCTTT	CAWRRQGMNTEAFF
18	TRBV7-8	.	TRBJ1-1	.	TGTGCCAGCAGCCCCGACCGGTGGGGCCGACTAGGGAACACTGAAGCTTTCTTT	CASSPDRWGRLGNTEAFF
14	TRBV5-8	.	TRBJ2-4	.	TGTGCCAGCAGCTTACCTAGTACCAAAAACATTCAGTACTTC	CASSLPSTKNIQYF
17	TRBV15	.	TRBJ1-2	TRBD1	TGTGCCACCAGCAGATCGACAGGGTCGTTGAATAACTATGGCTACACCTTC	CATSRSTGSLNNYGYTF
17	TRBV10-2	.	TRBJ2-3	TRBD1	TGCGCCAGCAGCCTTCACAGGGGATTAGCAGTGCGAGATACGCAGTATTTT	CASSLHRGLAVRDTQYF
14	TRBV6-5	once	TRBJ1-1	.	TGTGCCAGCAGGCGAACAGCTCTTGGGACTGAAGCTTTCTTT	CASRRTALGTEAFF
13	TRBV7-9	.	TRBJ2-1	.	TGTGCCAGTCTTCTTAGCGCGTACAATGAGCAGTTCTTC	CASLLSAYNEQFF
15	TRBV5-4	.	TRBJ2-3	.	TGTGCCAGCAGCTTGGCCGGGGGAGCAGCAGATACGCAGTATTTT	CASSLAGGAADTQYF
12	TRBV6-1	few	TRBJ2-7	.	TGTGCCAGCAGTGAGATGCGATACGAGCAGTACTTC	CASSEMRYEQYF
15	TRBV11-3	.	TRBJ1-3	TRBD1	TGTGCCAGCAGCTTCTATGACAGGGCTGGAAACACCATATATTTT	CASSFYDRAGNTIYF
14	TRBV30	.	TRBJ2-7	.	TGTGCCTGGAGTAGGGGGGGCCAACCTTACGAGCAGTACTTC	CAWSRGGQPYEQYF
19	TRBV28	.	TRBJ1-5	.	TGTGCCAGCAGTTCCGGGAAGAACAGGGTGGGGTCGGGCAATCAGCCCCAGCATTTT	CASSSGKNRVGSGNQPQHF
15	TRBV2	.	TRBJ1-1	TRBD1	TGTGCCAGCAGGGACGAAGACAGGGGTTTAACTGAAGCTTTCTTT	CASRDEDRGLTEAFF
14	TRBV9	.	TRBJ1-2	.	TGTGCCAGCAGCCTTTACGCAGACAGCTATGGCTACACCTTC	CASSLYADSYGYTF
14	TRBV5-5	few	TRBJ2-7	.	TGTGCCAGCAGCTTGCAAGGCGGGTCCTACGAGCAGTACTTC	CASSLQGGSYEQYF
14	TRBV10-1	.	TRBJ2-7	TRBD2	TGCGCCACCGAGGAGGCTAGCGGGAGTGGTGAGCAGTACTTC	CATEEASGSGEQYF
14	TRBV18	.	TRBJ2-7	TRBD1	TGTGCCAGCTCACCTGACAGGGGAAACTACGAGCAGTACTTC	CASSPDRGNYEQYF
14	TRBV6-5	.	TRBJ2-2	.	TGTGCCAGCACCATAAGCCCGTGGACCGGGGAGCTGTTTTTT	CASTISPWTGELFF
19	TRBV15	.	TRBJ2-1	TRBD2	TGTGCCACCAGCAGAGCGTTTGGCGGGAGGGCTAGCTCCTACAATGAGCAGTTCTTC	CATSRAFGGRASSYNEQFF
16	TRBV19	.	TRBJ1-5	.	TGTGCCAGTACCAATAACGGGGGGAGGAATAATCAGCCCCAGCATTTT	CASTNNGGRNNQPQHF
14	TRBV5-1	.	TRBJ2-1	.	TGCGCCAGCAGCTTTCGGAGCTCCTACAATGAGCAGTTCTTC	CASSFRSSYNEQFF
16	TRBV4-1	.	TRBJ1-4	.	TGCGCCAGCAGCCAAGATAGTAGAGCAACTAATGAAAAACTGTTTTTT	CASSQDSRATNEKLFF
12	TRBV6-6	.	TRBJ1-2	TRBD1	TGTGCCATTGGTGACAGGGGATATGGCTACACCTTC	CAIGDRGYGYTF
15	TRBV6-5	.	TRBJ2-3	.	TGTGCCAGCAGTTTTAGCGGCCGGGAGACAGATACGCAGTATTTT	CASSFSGRETDTQYF
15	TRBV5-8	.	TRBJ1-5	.	TGTGCCAGCAGCTTCGGACAGCTCTACAATCAGCCCCAGCATTTT	CASSFGQLYNQPQHF
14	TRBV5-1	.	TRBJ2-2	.	TGCGCCAGCAGCTGGACAGCTTTCACCGGGGAGCTGTTTTTT	CASSWTAFTGELFF
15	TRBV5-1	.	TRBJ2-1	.	TGCGCCAGCAGCTTGGGACTTCGTCCGTGGGATGAGCAGTTCTTC	CASSLGLRPWDEQFF
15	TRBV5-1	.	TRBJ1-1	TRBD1	TGCGCCAGCAGCTTACCCGGGACAGGGGGCGTGGGAGCTTTCTTT	CASSLPGTGGVGAFF
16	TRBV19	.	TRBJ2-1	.	TGTGCCAGTAGTATAGAGGCAGCGGCGGCCTACAATGAGCAGTTCTTC	CASSIEAAAAYNEQFF
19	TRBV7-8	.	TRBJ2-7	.	TGTGCCAGCAGCTTAGGCGGTTTTCGGCAGCGGATAAGCTCCTACGAGCAGTACTTC	CASSLGGFRQRISSYEQYF